Listed below are T cell receptor beta chains from one sample, sequenced in a study of CD8+ T cells in alopecia areata. Clones were sequenced by immunoSEQ multiplex PCR, and TCRdb holds only the in-frame ones, with some missing. The sample consists of 110,000 or so clones, 58% of them appearing once. The input for sequencing was CD8+ T cells sorted from blood, taken at week 4, from a patient treated with tofacitinib. These receptors were obtained from a human donor with alopecia areata. CDR3s include the opening cysteine and the closing phenylalanine or tryptophan. D genes are given only for firm matches. Expanded clones get a size class; other rows say once, few or many, or leave the size out.

DNA | CDR3 | size | D | J | V
TGTGCCTGGAGTGTAGGTGGAGAACAGCCCCAGCATTTT | CAWSVGGEQPQHF | NA | NA | TRBJ1-5 | TRBV30
TGTGCCAGCAGCGCCGGGGGGGCAGATACGCAGTATTTT | CASSAGGADTQYF | few | TRBD2 | TRBJ2-3 | TRBV7-9
TGTGCCAGCAGCTTATTGGGAGCGGGGGGCTTTCAGTTCTTC | CASSLLGAGGFQFF | NA | TRBD2 | TRBJ2-1 | TRBV6-5
TGTGCTAGTGGACCTGGGACAGGGATGGACACTGAAGCTTTCTTT | CASGPGTGMDTEAFF | NA | TRBD1 | TRBJ1-1 | TRBV12-5
TGTGCCAGCAGCAAGAAGTTCACAGATACGCAGTATTTT | CASSKKFTDTQYF | once | NA | TRBJ2-3 | TRBV27
TGTGCCAGCAGTTATAGACACCCGAACACCGGGGAGCTGTTTTTT | CASSYRHPNTGELFF | NA | NA | TRBJ2-2 | TRBV13
TGTGCCAGTACCGACGGACAGGGTTGGTATGGCTACACCTTC | CASTDGQGWYGYTF | NA | TRBD1 | TRBJ1-2 | TRBV19
TGTGCCAGCAGAGCTCCGGGAGAGGAGCAGTACTTC | CASRAPGEEQYF | NA | NA | TRBJ2-7 | TRBV14
TGTGCCAGCAGTCCCGAGAAGCGGGGGGGCAGGCATGAGCAGTTCTTC | CASSPEKRGGRHEQFF | NA | TRBD2 | TRBJ2-1 | TRBV27
TGCGCCAGCAGCCCTCAAAGGGGGGCGGGGGACTCCTACGAGCAGTACTTC | CASSPQRGAGDSYEQYF | NA | NA | TRBJ2-7 | TRBV5-1
TGTGCCTGGAGTGTAACCAGCTATGGCTACACCTTC | CAWSVTSYGYTF | NA | NA | TRBJ1-2 | TRBV30
TGTGCCAGCAGCTCGGGGGGTCAGCCGAGCGCTGAAGCTTTCTTT | CASSSGGQPSAEAFF | NA | NA | TRBJ1-1 | TRBV7-9
TGTGCCAGCAGCGTCGGACAGGGGGGCTACGAGCAGTACTTC | CASSVGQGGYEQYF | NA | TRBD1 | TRBJ2-7 | TRBV11-2
TGCAGCGTTGGGCCGACAGGGTTTAACACCGGGGAGCTGTTTTTT | CSVGPTGFNTGELFF | once | TRBD1 | TRBJ2-2 | TRBV29-1
TGCAGCGGCGCACGGGCAGGGCCTCACTCCAATGAGCAGTTCTTC | CSGARAGPHSNEQFF | few | NA | TRBJ2-1 | TRBV29-1
TGTGCCTGGAGTACGGGATCCTTAGCTAACTATGGCTACACCTTC | CAWSTGSLANYGYTF | NA | NA | TRBJ1-2 | TRBV30
TGTGCCTGTACCCTCAACGCGGGGGGCTCCTACAATGAGCAGTTCTTC | CACTLNAGGSYNEQFF | NA | TRBD2 | TRBJ2-1 | TRBV30
TGTGCCAGCAGCTCCCAAGGGAAGGGGCTGATGAACACTGAAGCTTTCTTT | CASSSQGKGLMNTEAFF | NA | NA | TRBJ1-1 | TRBV9
TGTGCCAGCAGTCCCCCGGGGATTTACAATGAGCAGTTCTTC | CASSPPGIYNEQFF | few | NA | TRBJ2-1 | TRBV27
TGCAGCGCCAAACCTCATAGCGGGTACGAGCAGTACTTC | CSAKPHSGYEQYF | few | TRBD2 | TRBJ2-7 | TRBV29-1
TGTGCCAGCACTTCACAGTCCGGGCACACCGGGGAGCTGTTTTTT | CASTSQSGHTGELFF | NA | NA | TRBJ2-2 | TRBV6-5
TGTGCCACCAGCAGCTACCAAGAGACCCAGTACTTC | CATSSYQETQYF | NA | NA | TRBJ2-5 | TRBV15
TGTGCCAGCAGCGCCCACAGGTTTCTGTCTCTTTCTGGGGCCAACGTCCTGACTTTC | CASSAHRFLSLSGANVLTF | NA | NA | TRBJ2-6 | TRBV13
TGCAGCGTTGAATCGGGGGAGGCTGAAGCTTTCTTT | CSVESGEAEAFF | NA | NA | TRBJ1-1 | TRBV29-1
TGTGCTAGTGGTTTGAATCAGCCCCAGCATTTT | CASGLNQPQHF | NA | NA | TRBJ1-5 | TRBV12-5
TGTGCCAGCAGTGAACTTTACGAGCAGTACTTC | CASSELYEQYF | NA | NA | TRBJ2-7 | TRBV6-6
TGTGCCAGCAGCAGAACGATGGGACAGCCCCAGCATTTT | CASSRTMGQPQHF | NA | NA | TRBJ1-5 | TRBV27
TGTGCCAGCAGCTTCAGGACAGGGAAGGGCTACACCTTC | CASSFRTGKGYTF | NA | TRBD1 | TRBJ1-2 | TRBV5-6
TGTGCCAGCAGACGAGGGTGGGCTAATTCACCCCTCCACTTT | CASRRGWANSPLHF | few | NA | TRBJ1-6 | TRBV25-1
TGCGCCAGCAGCCAAGTACAGGGTGGAGACTACGAGCAGTACTTC | CASSQVQGGDYEQYF | NA | NA | TRBJ2-7 | TRBV4-1
TGTGCCAGCAGCCCCAGAGGGGATGTGAAGACTGAAGCTTTCTTT | CASSPRGDVKTEAFF | NA | NA | TRBJ1-1 | TRBV7-9
TGTGCCAGCAGCTCGAGGGACAGGGGGCTAAATTCACCCCTCCACTTT | CASSSRDRGLNSPLHF | NA | TRBD1 | TRBJ1-6 | TRBV13
TGCGCCAGCAGCAATACCGGGACAGCTGGGGAGACCCAGTACTTC | CASSNTGTAGETQYF | NA | TRBD1 | TRBJ2-5 | TRBV5-1
TGCAGCGTTGAAGTATGGGACAGCTCCTACAATGAGCAGTTCTTC | CSVEVWDSSYNEQFF | NA | TRBD1 | TRBJ2-1 | TRBV29-1
TGTGCCAGCAGCGTATACTCCCGGACAGGGCGAGGCTACACCTTC | CASSVYSRTGRGYTF | once | TRBD1 | TRBJ1-2 | TRBV9
TGTGCCAGCAGCTTAGATCGGAGGGCCGGGGACACTGAAGCTTTCTTT | CASSLDRRAGDTEAFF | NA | NA | TRBJ1-1 | TRBV11-2
TGCAGCGGTATCGGGGGCCCCTACGGCTACACCTTC | CSGIGGPYGYTF | NA | NA | TRBJ1-2 | TRBV29-1
TGTGCCAGTAGTAAGGGAAGCCATAGCAATCAGCCCCAGCATTTT | CASSKGSHSNQPQHF | NA | NA | TRBJ1-5 | TRBV19
TGTGCCAGCAGCCCACGGGGGGCGACTTTGGAGACCCAGTACTTC | CASSPRGATLETQYF | NA | NA | TRBJ2-5 | TRBV6-5
TGTGCCAGCAGCTCGACAGGGAACTATGGCTACACCTTC | CASSSTGNYGYTF | few | TRBD1 | TRBJ1-2 | TRBV7-9
TGTGCCAGTAGTATTTCCCGACCCGGAGGTGGGGCCAACGTCCTGACTTTC | CASSISRPGGGANVLTF | NA | NA | TRBJ2-6 | TRBV19
TGCGCCAGCAGCCTCGGAGAAAGCAATCAGCCCCAGCATTTT | CASSLGESNQPQHF | few | NA | TRBJ1-5 | TRBV5-1
TGTGCCACCAGCAGAGACCTACAGGAGGAGCAAGAAGACATTCAGTACTTC | CATSRDLQEEQEDIQYF | NA | NA | TRBJ2-4 | TRBV15
TGTGCCAGCAGCTTAGATGACAGGGAAGGTGAGCAGTTCTTC | CASSLDDREGEQFF | NA | TRBD1 | TRBJ2-1 | TRBV13
TGTGCCAGCAGCTTTGATGTGTCATCTTACAATGAGCAGTTCTTC | CASSFDVSSYNEQFF | NA | NA | TRBJ2-1 | TRBV7-3
TGTGCCAGCAGCCAGGACAGGGTAAACACCGGGGAGCTGTTTTTT | CASSQDRVNTGELFF | NA | TRBD1 | TRBJ2-2 | TRBV13
TGTGCCTGGAGTGGGGGGCAGGGAGATGGCTACACCTTC | CAWSGGQGDGYTF | NA | NA | TRBJ1-2 | TRBV30
TGTGCCAGCAGCTTGGGACAGGGCCGAGGGAACACTGAAGCTTTCTTT | CASSLGQGRGNTEAFF | once | TRBD1 | TRBJ1-1 | TRBV7-8
TGTGCCAGCAGTTCCCAGGGGAGTCTCCTCTACGAGCAGTACTTC | CASSSQGSLLYEQYF | NA | NA | TRBJ2-7 | TRBV27
TGCAGCGCCACCGGGACCCACTCATCCACTGAAGCTTTCTTT | CSATGTHSSTEAFF | NA | NA | TRBJ1-1 | TRBV29-1
TGTGCCAGCAGCTTATTGGCAGGGGGCGTCGAGCAGTACTTC | CASSLLAGGVEQYF | NA | TRBD1 | TRBJ2-7 | TRBV7-6